These 9 T cell receptor beta chains originate from one sample sequenced in a study of blood T cell repertoires in COVID-19. Assay: immunoSEQ multiplex PCR; the TCRdb copy retains only in-frame clones and omits some. Of over 400,000 clones listed, roughly 88% are singletons. The source material was peripheral blood. All receptors derive from a woman aged 25 to 39 with active or convalescent COVID-19.

This clone was observed a few times. The rearrangement links TRBV5-4 to TRBJ2-5; tentative D call: TRBD2 (6 bases). The ends were cut back, 3 bases at V and 3 bases at J, with 15 bases in the middle. The CDR3 contains 15 residues. CDR1 is SGHNT and CDR2 is YYREEE in the germline V gene (reference sequence). Here the CDR3 reads CASSSPFAGKETQYF. CDR3 DNA sequence: TGTGCCAGCAGCTCCCCGTTTGCGGGGAAAGAGACCCAGTACTTC.

Points on this clone: Germline and junction disagree at one end, which may indicate a read error. The V gene is TRBV4-1, the J gene TRBJ1-2; 9 positions agree with TRBD1. The CDR3 loop spans 12 amino acids. Germline CDR1 MGHRA, CDR2 YSYEKL. The CDR3 DNA sequence: TGCGCCAGCAGCCAAGACAGGGACAGGGCTCTCTTC. Its protein is CASSQDRDRALF.

The rearrangement links TRBV6-2 or TRBV6-3 to TRBJ1-5; D may be TRBD1 (6 bases). CDR3 length equals 17 residues. The V gene's germline CDR1 is MNHEY and CDR2 SVGEGT. V lost 4 bases to trimming and J lost 3 bases, with 19 bases between them. This CDR3 is CASSSAGAGVFNQPQHF. The CDR3 DNA is TGTGCCAGCAGTTCGGCGGGGGCTGGGGTTTTCAATCAGCCCCAGCATTTT.

The J gene is TRBJ2-7, the V gene TRBV5-1; 8 positions agree with TRBD2. CDR3 length equals 17 residues. Germline V gene data show CDR1 as SGHRS and CDR2 as YFSETQ. The trim removed 4 bases at V and 3 bases at J, leaving 15 bases unmatched. The CDR3 coding sequence is TGCGCCAGCAGCGAAATGGGGTCGGGACTAGTTTACTACGAGCAGTACTTC. This translates into CASSEMGSGLVYYEQYF.

The J gene is TRBJ2-1, the V gene TRBV27, with D tentatively TRBD1 (6 bases). CDR1 MNHEY and CDR2 SMNVEV come from the germline V gene (reference sequence). The CDR3 runs to 18 residues. The V end was cut by 4 bases, the J end by 1 base, with 20 bases between. CDR3 loop: CASSSEGVLGESYNEQFF. The CDR3 nucleotides read TGTGCCAGCAGTTCCGAGGGGGTACTGGGGGAGTCCTACAATGAGCAGTTCTTC.

The rearrangement links TRBV15 to TRBJ1-4; possibly TRBD1 for D (6 bases). The CDR3 contains 16 residues. The ends were cut back, 5 bases at V and 5 bases at J, with 18 bases in the middle. The germline CDR1 and CDR2 sequences are LNHNV and YYDKDF (reference sequence). Written as DNA, the CDR3 is TGTGCCACCAGCGAACGACCGGGACACTCGAATGAAAAACTGTTTTTT. Translation gives CATSERPGHSNEKLFF.

This chain uses TRBV6-1 with TRBJ2-3; D gene uncertain. The V end lost 2 bases, the J end lost 0 bases, and 9 bases lay between the germline ends. Germline V gene lookup returns CDR1 MNHNS and CDR2 SASEGT. The CDR3 sequence is 15 residues long. The CDR3 region is CASSERRTSTDTQYF. The CDR3 bases are TGTGCCAGCAGTGAACGCCGAACAAGCACAGATACGCAGTATTTT.

The rearrangement joins TRBV30 to TRBJ2-7; perhaps TRBD2 as D (5 bases). The CDR3 sequence is 14 residues long. The germline gives CDR1 GTSNPN, CDR2 SVGIG (reference sequence). V lost 0 bases, J lost 6 bases, and 15 bases lay in between. The CDR3 sequence: CAWSVAYRGSEQYF. The CDR3 bases are TGTGCCTGGAGTGTCGCTTACCGGGGTTCCGAGCAGTACTTC.

The DNA of the CDR3 is TGTGCCAGCAGCCAAGTCGCGGCGGAGACCCAGTACTTC. Translation gives CASSQVAAETQYF. The chain is built from TRBV14 and TRBJ2-5; no firm D call. Germline values: CDR1 SGHDN, CDR2 FVKESK. The germline V and J ends were trimmed by 1 base and 5 bases, with 8 bases remaining between them. There are 13 residues in the CDR3.